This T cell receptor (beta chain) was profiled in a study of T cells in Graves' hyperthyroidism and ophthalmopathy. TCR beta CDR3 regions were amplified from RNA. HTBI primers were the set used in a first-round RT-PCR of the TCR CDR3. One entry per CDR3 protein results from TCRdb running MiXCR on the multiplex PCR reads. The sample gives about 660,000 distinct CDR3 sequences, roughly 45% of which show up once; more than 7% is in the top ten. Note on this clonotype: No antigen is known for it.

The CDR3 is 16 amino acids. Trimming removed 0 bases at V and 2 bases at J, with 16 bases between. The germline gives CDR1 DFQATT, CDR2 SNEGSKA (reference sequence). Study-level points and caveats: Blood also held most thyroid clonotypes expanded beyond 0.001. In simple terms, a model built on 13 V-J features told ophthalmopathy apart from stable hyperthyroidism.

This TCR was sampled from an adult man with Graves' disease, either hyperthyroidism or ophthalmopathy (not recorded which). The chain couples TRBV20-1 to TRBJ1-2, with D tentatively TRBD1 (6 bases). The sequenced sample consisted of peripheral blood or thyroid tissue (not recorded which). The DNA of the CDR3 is TGCAGTGCTAGAGATTCGCTGGGGGGCGCAAACTATGGCTACACCTTC. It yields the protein CSARDSLGGANYGYTF.